What follows are 10 T cell receptor beta chains derived from one specimen sequenced in a study of T-cell memory formation after mild COVID-19 (dated by TCRdb to 2020 to 2022). The method was 5' RACE. The reads were generated on an Illumina NovaSeq 6000. The raw public reads went through TCRdb reprocessing: fastp at Q25, MiXCR clone calling, in-frame beta chains kept. Records with the same CDR3 protein are collapsed into one entry carrying the most frequent genes and DNA. This sample is represented by roughly 600,000 distinct CDR3 sequences; over 15% of them were singletons. The ten top clones hold around 11% of the sample. Sample: PBMCs or a T cell subset sorted from them (not recorded which). Receptor source: an adult woman who had mild COVID-19 (a few samples of this study predate the infection). The sample titles of this study are shuffled in the database, so cell type and time point are left out; the donor was told from shared clones.

The chain combines TRBV5-4 with TRBJ1-2; no clear D gene. Germline V lookup: CDR1 SGHNT, CDR2 YYREEE (reference sequence). Trimming took off 0 bases at V and 0 bases at J, with 9 bases between the two ends. The CDR3 extends over 15 amino acids. CDR3: CASSLGSPSNYGYTF. The CDR3 region has the DNA TGTGCCAGCAGCTTGGGGAGCCCCTCTAACTATGGCTACACCTTC.

This clonotype was recorded a few times. This chain joins TRBV6-5 and TRBJ2-7, with 9 nucleotides matching TRBD2. The CDR3 spans 14 residues. CDR1 MNHEY and CDR2 SVGAGI come from the germline V gene. V shed 10 bases, J shed 0 bases, and the junction held 7 bases outside the gene matches. CDR3 bases: TGTGCCACCCAGCGGGGGGCCCTCTCCTACGAGCAGTACTTC. Encoded protein: CATQRGALSYEQYF.

The chain is built from TRBV13 and TRBJ2-5; D gene ambiguous. The CDR3 has 12 residues. V was pared by 4 bases and J by 4 bases, with 7 bases between. Germline-derived CDR1 and CDR2 are PRHDT and FYEKMQ (reference sequence). CDR3 amino acids: CASSSATETQYF. The CDR3 region has the DNA TGTGCCAGCAGCTCAGCCACAGAGACCCAGTACTTC.

The chain joins TRBV20-1 to TRBJ2-1; TRBD1 matches at 7 bases. This CDR3 has 15 amino acids. Trimming removed 6 bases from V and 5 bases from J; junction bases left unmatched: 13. CDR1 and CDR2 from the germline V gene are DFQATT and SNEGSKA (reference sequence). The CDR3 nucleotides read TGCAGTGCCCCGGCCGAGACAGGGACCAACAATGAGCAGTTCTTC. It codes for CSAPAETGTNNEQFF.

In this sample, this clonotype turned up a few times. J is TRBJ2-2 and V is TRBV30; no firm D call. Germline V gives CDR1 GTSNPN, CDR2 SVGIG (reference sequence). The CDR3 runs 13 residues. The germline V and J ends were trimmed by 0 bases and 6 bases, with 8 bases remaining between them. The CDR3 sequence: CAWSVLGSGELFF. CDR3 coding DNA: TGTGCCTGGAGTGTACTGGGGTCCGGGGAGCTGTTTTTT.

The sample holds a few counts of this clonotype. The V call is TRBV7-9, the J call TRBJ1-2; D not certain. The V gene lost 0 bases and the J gene lost 6 bases, with 11 bases spanning the gap. The CDR3 has 14 residues. CDR1 and CDR2 (germline): SEHNR, FQNEAQ (reference sequence). The DNA of the CDR3 is TGTGCCAGCAGCTTAGCAGGCACCGGGCATGGCTACACCTTC. Translation: CASSLAGTGHGYTF. The full variable domain, with the rest looked up from reference TRBV7-9 and TRBJ1-2, is DTGVSQNPRHKITKRGQNVTFRCDPISEHNRLYWYRQTLGQGPEFLTYFQNEAQLEKSRLLSDRFSAERPKGSFSTLEIQRTEQGDSAMYLCASSLAGTGHGYTFGSGTRLTVV.

The rearrangement joins TRBV7-2 to TRBJ2-3, with unresolved D. Germline V gene sequence: CDR1 SGHTA, CDR2 FQGNSA. V lost 1 base, J lost 2 bases, and 7 bases lay in between. CDR3 size: 14 residues. The CDR3 sequence: CASSLGVFTDTQYF. Written as DNA, the CDR3 is TGTGCCAGCAGCTTAGGGGTGTTCACAGATACGCAGTATTTT.

This clonotype was observed a handful of times. The chain employs TRBV7-6 and TRBJ2-3, with 9 nucleotides matching TRBD2. J lost 6 bases, V lost 3 bases, and 4 bases had no gene match. Germline V lookup: CDR1 SGHVS, CDR2 FNYEAQ. The CDR3 totals 14 residues. The CDR3 bases are TGTGCCAGCAGCTTCGGGCTAGCGGGGGATACGCAGTATTTT. Translation gives CASSFGLAGDTQYF.

The gene calls are TRBV20-1 and TRBJ2-1; 8 bases map to TRBD2. CDR3 size: 13 residues. Germline CDR1 and CDR2: DFQATT and SNEGSKA (reference sequence). With V trimmed by 3 bases and J by 7 bases, 5 bases remained unmatched. The CDR3 nucleotides read TGCAGTGCTAGTGGACTAGCTGTGAATGAGCAGTTCTTC. This translates into CSASGLAVNEQFF.

The V gene is TRBV19, the J gene TRBJ2-7; 7 nucleotides line up with TRBD1. The CDR3 extends over 14 amino acids. CDR1 is LNHDA and CDR2 is SQIVND in the germline V gene (reference sequence). Germline trimming cut 3 bases from V and 5 bases from J; bases unmatched to any gene: 7. CDR3 amino acids: CASSMGQHAHEQYF. CDR3 in DNA: TGTGCCAGTAGTATGGGACAGCACGCCCACGAGCAGTACTTC.